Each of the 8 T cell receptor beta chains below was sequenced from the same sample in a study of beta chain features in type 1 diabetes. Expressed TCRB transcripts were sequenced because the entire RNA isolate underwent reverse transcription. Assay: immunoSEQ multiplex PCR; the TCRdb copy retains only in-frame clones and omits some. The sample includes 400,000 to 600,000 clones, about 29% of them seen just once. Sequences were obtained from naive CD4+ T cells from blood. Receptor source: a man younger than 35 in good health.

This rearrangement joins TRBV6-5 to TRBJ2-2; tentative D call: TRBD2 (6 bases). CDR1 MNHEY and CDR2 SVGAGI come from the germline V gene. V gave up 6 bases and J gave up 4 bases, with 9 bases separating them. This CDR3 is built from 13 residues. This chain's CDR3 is CASSWDSTGELFF. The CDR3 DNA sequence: TGTGCCAGCAGCTGGGACTCCACCGGGGAGCTGTTTTTT.

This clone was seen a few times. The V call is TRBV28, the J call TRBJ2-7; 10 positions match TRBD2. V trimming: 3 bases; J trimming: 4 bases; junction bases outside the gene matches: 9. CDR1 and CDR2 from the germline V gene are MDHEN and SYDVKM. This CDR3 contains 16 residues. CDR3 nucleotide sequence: TGTGCCAGCAGTTTGGTGTCTAGCGGGAGTATGTACGAGCAGTACTTC. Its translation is CASSLVSSGSMYEQYF.

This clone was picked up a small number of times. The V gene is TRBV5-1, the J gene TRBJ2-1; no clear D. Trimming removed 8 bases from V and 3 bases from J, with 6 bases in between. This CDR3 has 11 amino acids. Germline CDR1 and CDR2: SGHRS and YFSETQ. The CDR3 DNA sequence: TGCGCCAGTTGGGACTACAATGAGCAGTTCTTC. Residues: CASWDYNEQFF.

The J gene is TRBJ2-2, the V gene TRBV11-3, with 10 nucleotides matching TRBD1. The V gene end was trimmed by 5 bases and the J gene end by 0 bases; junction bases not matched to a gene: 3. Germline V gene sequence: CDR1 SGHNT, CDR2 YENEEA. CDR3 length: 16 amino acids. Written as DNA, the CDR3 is TGTGCCAGCAGCCTAGGACAGGGGGCGAACACCGGGGAGCTGTTTTTT. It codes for CASSLGQGANTGELFF.

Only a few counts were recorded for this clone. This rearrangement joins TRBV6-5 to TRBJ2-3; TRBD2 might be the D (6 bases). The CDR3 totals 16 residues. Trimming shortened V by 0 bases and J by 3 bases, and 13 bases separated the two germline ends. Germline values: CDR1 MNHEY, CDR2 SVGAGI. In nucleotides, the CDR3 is TGTGCCAGCAGTTACTCCCCGGGAGTGGATACAGATACGCAGTATTTT. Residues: CASSYSPGVDTDTQYF.

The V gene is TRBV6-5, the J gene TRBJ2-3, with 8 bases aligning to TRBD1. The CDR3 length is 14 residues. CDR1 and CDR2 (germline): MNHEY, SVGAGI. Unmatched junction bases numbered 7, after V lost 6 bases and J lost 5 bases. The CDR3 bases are TGTGCCAGCAGCCGACAGGGGCTCCGAGATACGCAGTATTTT. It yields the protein CASSRQGLRDTQYF.

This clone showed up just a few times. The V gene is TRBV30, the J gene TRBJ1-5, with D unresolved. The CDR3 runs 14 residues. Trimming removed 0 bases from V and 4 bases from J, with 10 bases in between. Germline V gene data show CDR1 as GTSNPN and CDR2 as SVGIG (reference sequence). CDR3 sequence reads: CAWSVIGRNQPQHF. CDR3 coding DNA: TGTGCCTGGAGTGTGATAGGTAGGAATCAGCCCCAGCATTTT.

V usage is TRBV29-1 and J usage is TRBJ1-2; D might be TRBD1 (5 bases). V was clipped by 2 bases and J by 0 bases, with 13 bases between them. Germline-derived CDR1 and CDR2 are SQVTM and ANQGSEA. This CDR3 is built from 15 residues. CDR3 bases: TGCAGCGTTGAACTTATAGGGGCCCCTAACTATGGCTACACCTTC. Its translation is CSVELIGAPNYGYTF.